One and the same sample provided the 21 T cell receptor beta chains below, sequenced in a study of tumor-infiltrating lymphocytes in primary liver carcinoma. A constant-region primer served to make TCR beta cDNA from roughly 480 ng total RNA. Generation of the TCR beta libraries relied on three nested multiplex PCR rounds using slightly modified ARM-PCR. Researchers ran the first two PCR rounds for 9 to 10 cycles each with TRBV1-TRBV30 forward primers and a C-beta reverse primer. One entry per CDR3 protein results from TCRdb running MiXCR on the multiplex PCR reads. The profile shows approximately 330,000 distinct CDR3 sequences, approximately 64% of them singletons. Unsorted whole blood yielded blood RNA, and germline DNA was extracted as well. Source material: peripheral blood. These TCRs come from a man aged 35 to 55 with primary liver carcinoma and hepatitis B virus infection.

This clonotype is a singleton in its sample. This CDR3 is missing its conserved last phenylalanine or tryptophan, likely due to a read error. The chain has TRBV10-3 and TRBJ2-7; no clear D. With 5 bases removed from V and 7 bases from J, the gap between germline ends came to 12 bases. From germline, CDR1 is ENHRY and CDR2 SYGVKD. This CDR3 has 12 amino acids. The DNA for the CDR3 is TGTGCCATCAGTCAAGCCGAGCAAGAGCAGTACTAC. It encodes CAISQAEQEQYY.

V and J are TRBV6-5 and TRBJ2-7; unclear D gene. Germline CDR1 and CDR2: MNHEY and SVGAGI. The CDR3 length is 12 residues. V lost 2 bases and J lost 7, with 9 bases in between. This CDR3 reads CASSYVLGEQYF. For the CDR3, the DNA is TGTGCCAGCAGTTACGTTCTTGGGGAGCAGTACTTC.

This clonotype showed up just a few times. This could be a read error, since a much larger clone is one nucleotide away. This chain uses TRBV12-3 or TRBV12-4 with TRBJ2-3; the D gene could be TRBD1 or TRBD2 (5 bases each). The CDR3 totals 16 residues. The CDR3 DNA reads as TGTACCAGCAGGACGAGTTCCCGAGGGGCAGCAGATACGCAGTATTTT. Translated, it gives CTSRTSSRGAADTQYF.

A word on this clonotype: This may stem from a read error, because a much larger clone lies one nucleotide away. This chain joins TRBV4-1 and TRBJ2-1; possible D gene TRBD2, 5 bases. V was pared by 6 bases and J by 7 bases, with 13 bases between. CDR3 length: 13 amino acids. Germline V CDR1 and CDR2: MGHRA, YSYEKL. For the CDR3, the DNA is TGCGCCAGCAGTAACACCGGAGGTAATGAGCAGTTCTTC. Translated, it gives CASSNTGGNEQFF.

About this clonotype: A read error may be the cause here, since a much bigger clone is one base away. V gene TRBV14 combines with J gene TRBJ2-2; weak D call: TRBD2 (5 bases). Germline CDR1 reads SGHDN; CDR2 reads FVKESK. This CDR3 contains 14 residues. The chain's CDR3 is CASSPLKNTGEPFF. The CDR3 DNA reads as TGTGCCAGCAGCCCTTTGAAGAACACCGGGGAGCCGTTTTTT.

This sequence joins TRBV12-5 and TRBJ2-1, with 8 bases aligning to TRBD1. The CDR3 runs to 19 residues. The V gene end was trimmed by 2 bases and the J gene end by 0 bases; junction bases not matched to a gene: 12. Germline V gene sequence: CDR1 LGHNT, CDR2 FRNRAP. CDR3 in DNA: TGTGCTAGTGGTTTGTACCCAGGGGGCAGCAGTAGCTCCTACAATGAGCAGTTCTTC. Protein sequence: CASGLYPGGSSSSYNEQFF.

The chain has TRBV5-4 and TRBJ2-3; D gene ambiguous. Per germline, CDR1 SGHNT and CDR2 YYREEE (reference sequence). Trimming removed 2 bases from V and 1 base from J, with 8 bases in between. The CDR3 length is 14 residues. CDR3 protein: CASSFGQGTDTQYF. CDR3 nucleotide sequence: TGTGCCAGCAGCTTTGGGCAGGGCACAGATACGCAGTATTTT.

On this clonotype: At one of its ends the junction is not consistent with the germline gene, which may arise from a read error. The chain recombines TRBV28 with TRBJ2-7, with D possibly called TRBD1 or TRBD2 (6 bases each). Per the germline V gene, CDR1 is MDHEN and CDR2 is SYDVKM. CDR3 length: 15 amino acids. The CDR3 DNA sequence: TGTGCCAGCAGTCCCGCTTCCGGGGGCAGTTACGGGCAGTACTTC. Amino acid sequence: CASSPASGGSYGQYF.

About this clonotype: Relative to the germline gene, one junction end is altered; a read error may explain this. The CDR3 nucleotides read TGTGTCAGCAGCTTAGGAGGGGACATGGCATACAATGAGCAGTCCTTC. Translating gives CVSSLGGDMAYNEQSF. This chain links TRBV11-2 with TRBJ2-1, with D tentatively TRBD1 or TRBD2 (6 bases each). This CDR3 spans 16 amino acids. The germline CDR1 and CDR2 sequences are SGHAT and FQNNGV. Full variable domain (outside the CDR3, taken from reference TRBV11-2 and TRBJ2-1): EAGVAQSPRYKIIEKRQSVAFWCNPISGHATLYWYQQILGQGPKLLIQFQNNGVVDDSQLPKDRFSAERLKGVDSTLKIQPAKLEDSAVYLCVSSLGGDMAYNEQSFGPGTRLTVL.

V usage is TRBV4-1 and J usage is TRBJ2-7; D gene ambiguous. This CDR3 comprises 14 residues. The germline CDR1 and CDR2 sequences are MGHRA and YSYEKL. Trimming pared 5 bases from V and 0 bases from J, leaving 11 bases between. The CDR3 DNA reads as TGCGCCAGCAGCGGAAACGTAGTCTCCTACGAGCAGTACTTC. This translates into CASSGNVVSYEQYF.

There are many counts of this clonotype. The V gene is TRBV29-1, the J gene TRBJ1-2; 7 bases map to TRBD1. There are 11 residues in the CDR3. The V segment lost 4 bases and the J segment 8 bases; nucleotides outside the gene matches: 4. Germline CDR1 reads SQVTM; CDR2 reads ANQGSEA. CDR3 loop: CSVGGQWGYTF. For the CDR3, the DNA is TGCAGCGTTGGGGGACAGTGGGGCTACACCTTC.

With respect to this clonotype: The CDR3 carries no conserved terminal phenylalanine or tryptophan, so it likely arises from a read error. The gene calls are TRBV11-3 and TRBJ2-2; TRBD2 is a possible D gene (5 bases). The germline CDR1 and CDR2 sequences are SGHNT and YENEEA. This CDR3 region has 15 residues. This chain's CDR3 is CAGSLSGVLTGVLFL. DNA for the CDR3: TGTGCCGGCAGCTTAAGTGGTGTTCTCACCGGGGTGCTGTTTCTT.

V usage is TRBV6-6 and J usage is TRBJ2-7; 8 bases match TRBD1. Trimming cost V 2 bases and J 6 bases; bases outside gene matches: 12. The CDR3 spans 16 residues. Germline V gene sequence: CDR1 MNHNY, CDR2 SVGAGI (reference sequence). This CDR3 reads CASSYLGQGESGEQYF. CDR3 in DNA: TGTGCCAGCAGTTACCTCGGACAGGGCGAAAGTGGCGAGCAGTACTTC.

About this clonotype itself: This could be a read error, since a much larger clone is one nucleotide away. The rearrangement links TRBV4-2 to TRBJ2-7; 7 bases map to TRBD2. CDR1 is LGHNA and CDR2 is YNFKEQ in the germline V gene. This CDR3 is built from 14 residues. Trimming cost V 7 bases and J 0 bases; bases outside gene matches: 6. CDR3 DNA: TGTGCCAGCAACCAGAGCGGGACCTCCTACGAGCAGTACTTC. Protein product: CASNQSGTSYEQYF.

A note on this clonotype: A much more abundant neighbour one base away suggests this may be a read error. The chain joins TRBV10-3 to TRBJ2-3, with no clear D. The germline gives CDR1 ENHRY, CDR2 SYGVKD. The CDR3 covers 11 residues. Trimming took off 7 bases at V and 4 bases at J, with 6 bases between the two ends. CDR3 protein: CAIMRADTQYF. CDR3 sequence (DNA): TGTGCCATCATGAGAGCAGATACGCAGTATTTT.

The J gene is TRBJ2-7, the V gene TRBV11-2, with D possibly being TRBD1 or TRBD2 (5 bases each). The germline gives CDR1 SGHAT, CDR2 FQNNGV. The CDR3 covers 15 residues. Trimming cost V 1 base and J 7 bases, with 17 bases left between them. The CDR3 DNA sequence: TGTGCCAGCAGCTTAGCGTTCGGGACCGCAAAGGAGCAGTACTTC. This encodes CASSLAFGTAKEQYF.

V and J are TRBV7-9 and TRBJ2-1, with D tentatively TRBD2 (5 bases). The CDR3 runs 14 residues. Trimming took 4 bases from V and 5 from J, leaving 12 bases between them. Germline loops: CDR1 SEHNR, CDR2 FQNEAQ (reference sequence). The CDR3 spells CASSYLDLNNEQFF. CDR3 nucleotides: TGTGCCAGCAGCTATTTGGACTTAAACAATGAGCAGTTCTTC.

This clonotype turned up a few times. The chain employs TRBV10-3 and TRBJ2-7, with D possibly being TRBD1 (7 bases). CDR1 and CDR2 (germline): ENHRY, SYGVKD. V dropped 7 bases and J dropped 7 bases, with 20 bases sitting between them. The CDR3 loop spans 14 amino acids. The CDR3 loop reads CAITSGQVAGEQYF. DNA for the CDR3: TGTGCCATCACCTCCGGACAGGTGGCGGGAGAGCAGTACTTC.

Regarding this clonotype: A much larger clone lies a single base off, so this may be a read error. The chain uses TRBV4-1 and TRBJ2-7; 7 bases map to TRBD1. CDR3 size: 15 residues. The germline gives CDR1 MGHRA, CDR2 YSYEKL. The chain's CDR3 is CASSQDMGQSYEQCF. Written as DNA, the CDR3 is TGCGCCAGCAGCCAAGATATGGGACAGTCCTACGAGCAGTGCTTC.

Worth noting for this clonotype: One end of the junction does not line up with germline, which may come from a read error. The J gene is TRBJ2-5, the V gene TRBV11-2; possible D gene TRBD2, 5 bases. The length of the CDR3 is 18 residues. Germline V gene lookup returns CDR1 SGHAT and CDR2 FQNNGV. The CDR3 here is CVSSLARLALGKKETRYF. The CDR3 DNA reads TGTGTCAGCAGCTTAGCTAGGCTAGCCCTGGGAAAAAAAGAGACCCGGTACTTC.

The chain is built from TRBV6-6 and TRBJ2-7, with TRBD2 as a possible D gene (5 bases). Deletions cut 7 bases from V and 7 bases from J, with 17 bases between. CDR3 length: 13 residues. Per germline, CDR1 MNHNY and CDR2 SVGAGI (reference sequence). CDR3 protein: CASNSITAGEQYF. As DNA, the CDR3 is TGTGCCAGCAACAGCATTACGGCGGGTGAGCAGTACTTC.